The 23 T cell receptor beta chains presented below share a single source sample, sequenced in a study of cytomegalovirus exposure and HLA in healthy donors. 60 Vbeta and 13 Jbeta primers were used in PCR. Data came from immunoSEQ multiplex PCR; TCRdb stores just in-frame clones and leaves some out. This sample has 100,000 to 150,000 clones; roughly 80% occur once, and the top ten carry 3.4%. The specimen sequenced was PBMCs. These receptors were taken from a man younger than 45 in good health and CMV-seronegative.

The DNA of the CDR3 is TGTGCCAGCAGCGAGGAGGGAGCGAGTGATACGCAGTATTTT. This sequence encodes CASSEEGASDTQYF. The chain recombines TRBV6-4 with TRBJ2-3; tentatively, D is TRBD2 (6 bases). The germline V and J ends were trimmed by 6 bases and 6 bases, with 16 bases remaining between them. The CDR3 sequence is 14 residues long. From germline, CDR1 is MRHNA and CDR2 SNTAGT.

This rearrangement joins TRBV5-1 to TRBJ2-7; D not resolved. This CDR3 has 16 residues. Trimming pared 0 bases from V and 0 bases from J, leaving 13 bases between. Germline loops: CDR1 SGHRS, CDR2 YFSETQ. CDR3 coding DNA: TGCGCCAGCAGCTTGGATCGAGGCGTTAGCTCCTACGAGCAGTACTTC. Its translation is CASSLDRGVSSYEQYF.

This clone showed up just once. The same CDR3 also results from other DNA sequences found in this sample. The chain recombines TRBV6-5 with TRBJ1-3; TRBD1 agrees at 7 bases. Germline lookup yields CDR1 MNHEY and CDR2 SVGAGI. J gave up 2 bases and V 7 bases, and 2 bases lay outside the gene matches. This CDR3 region has 13 residues. This CDR3 reads CASTGQAGNTIYF. The CDR3 bases are TGTGCCAGCACTGGACAGGCTGGAAACACCATATATTTT.

A few counts support this clone. V and J are TRBV5-1 and TRBJ2-1; 8 nucleotides match TRBD2. The CDR3 has 16 amino acids. V lost 0 bases, J lost 2 bases, and 4 bases stayed unmatched. Germline V CDR1 and CDR2: SGHRS, YFSETQ. This CDR3 is CASSLVGREAYNEQFF. CDR3 nucleotide sequence: TGCGCCAGCAGCTTGGTCGGGAGGGAGGCCTACAATGAGCAGTTCTTC.

The chain combines TRBV5-4 with TRBJ1-3, with D maybe TRBD1 (6 bases). Germline V gene data show CDR1 as SGHNT and CDR2 as YYREEE (reference sequence). Between the trimmed V and J ends, which lost 4 bases and 0 bases, there was a span of 11 bases. This CDR3 is built from 15 residues. The CDR3 region has the DNA TGTGCCAGCAGCCATGACAGGACCTCTGGAAACACCATATATTTT. It yields the protein CASSHDRTSGNTIYF.

The chain uses TRBV27 and TRBJ2-7, with 9 bases fitting TRBD1. The germline V gene encodes CDR1 MNHEY and CDR2 SMNVEV (reference sequence). The V gene end was trimmed by 6 bases and the J gene end by 0 bases; junction bases not matched to a gene: 3. The CDR3 spans 14 residues. The CDR3 DNA reads TGTGCCAGCAGCCGGGACAGGGACTCCTACGAGCAGTACTTC. Protein sequence: CASSRDRDSYEQYF.

The J gene is TRBJ2-2, the V gene TRBV7-3, with D perhaps TRBD1 (5 bases). CDR1 and CDR2 from the germline V gene are SGHTA and FQGTGA. The CDR3 totals 17 residues. Between the trimmed V and J ends, which lost 5 bases and 6 bases, there was a span of 22 bases. CDR3 residues: CASSRFTQGVSAGELFF. Written as DNA, the CDR3 is TGTGCCAGCAGCCGTTTTACCCAGGGCGTCTCGGCCGGGGAGCTGTTTTTT.

The CDR3, as DNA: TGCGCCAGCAGCGGGGCCATGAACACCGGGGAGCTGTTTTTT. Residues: CASSGAMNTGELFF. The V call is TRBV5-1, the J call TRBJ2-2, with a possible D match to TRBD1 (5 bases). This CDR3 has 14 residues. CDR1 and CDR2 (germline): SGHRS, YFSETQ. V was clipped by 4 bases and J by 1 base, with 8 bases between them.

V gene TRBV18 combines with J gene TRBJ2-3; D uncertain. V was cut by 3 bases and J by 2 bases, with 6 bases left in between. The CDR3 is 13 residues long. CDR1 and CDR2 from the germline V gene are KGHSH and LQKENI. The CDR3 bases are TGTGCCAGCTCACCCTTTTACACAGATACGCAGTATTTT. This encodes CASSPFYTDTQYF.

The chain is built from TRBV28 and TRBJ2-5; 12 positions agree with TRBD2. The CDR3 loop spans 17 amino acids. The junction had 9 bases not matched to a gene; V was cut back by 5 bases and J by 2 bases. Germline V gives CDR1 MDHEN, CDR2 SYDVKM. The CDR3 DNA sequence: TGTGCCAGCAGTCCGACTAGCGGGGGCCTCCGTCAAGAGACCCAGTACTTC. It yields the protein CASSPTSGGLRQETQYF.

The chain is built from TRBV6-5 and TRBJ1-1, with 7 positions matching TRBD1. CDR3 length: 13 residues. The germline V gene has CDR1 MNHEY and CDR2 SVGAGI. Germline trimming cut 6 bases from V and 1 base from J; bases unmatched to any gene: 2. The CDR3 is CASRDRRNTEAFF. As DNA, the CDR3 is TGTGCCAGCAGGGACAGGAGGAACACTGAAGCTTTCTTT.

This clone showed up just once. The chain combines TRBV18 with TRBJ1-2; 7 bases map to TRBD1. Germline loops: CDR1 KGHSH, CDR2 LQKENI. The CDR3 totals 14 residues. V shed 1 base and J 7 bases; nucleotides not matched to a gene: 6. Here the CDR3 reads CASSPLEGAGGYTF. The CDR3 DNA follows: TGTGCCAGCTCACCACTTGAGGGGGCGGGTGGCTACACCTTC.

This rearrangement joins TRBV4-2 to TRBJ2-1, with D perhaps TRBD1 (5 bases). Trimming pared 4 bases from V and 5 bases from J, leaving 12 bases between. The germline CDR1 and CDR2 sequences are LGHNA and YNFKEQ. This CDR3 is built from 14 residues. CDR3 loop: CASSPPAGNNEQFF. The CDR3, as DNA: TGTGCCAGCAGCCCTCCGGCAGGGAACAATGAGCAGTTCTTC.

The chain employs TRBV5-8 and TRBJ1-1; possible D gene TRBD1, 5 bases. This CDR3 region has 15 residues. The germline gives CDR1 SGHTS, CDR2 YDEGEE. Trimming took off 3 bases at V and 4 bases at J, with 16 bases between the two ends. This CDR3 reads CASSSDGGRSTEAFF. The DNA of the CDR3 is TGTGCCAGCAGCTCGGACGGGGGTCGGAGCACTGAAGCTTTCTTT.

The V call is TRBV7-2, the J call TRBJ1-6; 8 bases match TRBD1. The CDR3 length is 16 residues. V dropped 8 bases and J dropped 5; count of bases not matched to a gene: 11. Germline V gene sequence: CDR1 SGHTA, CDR2 FQGNSA. The CDR3 region is CASRGLDRADNSPLHF. In DNA, the CDR3 is TGTGCCAGCCGCGGGCTGGACAGGGCTGATAATTCACCCCTCCACTTT.

This clone has only one observation. The gene calls are TRBV28 and TRBJ2-7, with TRBD1 identical over 11 bases. This CDR3 comprises 14 residues. Germline V CDR1 and CDR2: MDHEN, SYDVKM. The V segment lost 5 bases and the J segment 2 bases; nucleotides outside the gene matches: 2. The CDR3 loop reads CASSGQGAAYEQYF. CDR3 coding DNA: TGTGCCAGCAGTGGACAGGGGGCAGCCTACGAGCAGTACTTC.

The chain carries TRBV4-3 and TRBJ1-4; D possibly corresponds to TRBD1 (5 bases). The length of the CDR3 is 17 residues. With 0 bases removed from V and 7 bases from J, the gap between germline ends came to 18 bases. Germline CDR1 is LGHNA and CDR2 is YSLEER. For the CDR3, the DNA is TGCGCCAGCAGCCAAGAGGTGGTGCGGGGGAAGGGTGAAAAACTGTTTTTT. Its protein product is CASSQEVVRGKGEKLFF.

The rearrangement links TRBV19 to TRBJ1-2; D gene unclear. Trimming stripped 4 bases from V and 9 bases from J, with 12 bases between. Germline CDR1 reads LNHDA; CDR2 reads SQIVND (reference sequence). The CDR3 contains 12 residues. The CDR3 DNA reads as TGTGCCAGTAGTAGAAAGACGGGGAGCTACACCTTC. It translates to CASSRKTGSYTF.

V gene TRBV5-1 combines with J gene TRBJ2-5; D is perhaps TRBD1 (5 bases). The V gene's germline CDR1 is SGHRS and CDR2 YFSETQ. The CDR3 contains 14 residues. Trimming left V 1 base short and J 1 base short, with 8 bases between. DNA of the CDR3: TGCGCCAGCAGCTTGAGGGGTTTCCAAGAGACCCAGTACTTC. Translated: CASSLRGFQETQYF.

The genes are TRBV19 and TRBJ1-1; D might be TRBD1 (5 bases). CDR1 is LNHDA, CDR2 SQIVND, per germline (reference sequence). The CDR3 contains 14 residues. Trimming left V 7 bases short and J 1 base short, with 13 bases between. CDR3 in amino acids: CASTRTGPNTEAFF. CDR3 nucleotides: TGTGCCAGTACGAGAACAGGTCCGAACACTGAAGCTTTCTTT.

CDR3 region: CASSPQVGGNQPQHF. CDR3 nucleotide sequence: TGTGCCAGCAGCCCCCAAGTCGGGGGGAATCAGCCCCAGCATTTT. The V and J genes are TRBV9 and TRBJ1-5; D is perhaps TRBD1 (5 bases). Germline assignment: CDR1 SGDLS and CDR2 YYNGEE. The CDR3 runs 15 residues. The ends were cut back, 4 bases at V and 4 bases at J, with 15 bases in the middle.

The chain is built from TRBV9 and TRBJ2-5; 8 bases fit TRBD2. The germline V gene encodes CDR1 SGDLS and CDR2 YYNGEE. The V segment lost 0 bases and the J segment 4 bases; nucleotides outside the gene matches: 2. This CDR3 contains 14 residues. The DNA for the CDR3 is TGTGCCAGCAGCGTAGCGGGAGGGTTAGAGACCCAGTACTTC. Its protein product is CASSVAGGLETQYF.

The gene calls are TRBV30 and TRBJ2-3; no firm D call. Germline-derived CDR1 and CDR2 are GTSNPN and SVGIG (reference sequence). The CDR3 runs to 13 residues. V lost 2 bases and J 1 base, leaving 7 bases between the germline ends. CDR3 protein: CAWSRRGTDTQYF. In DNA form, the CDR3 reads TGTGCCTGGAGTCGCCGAGGCACAGATACGCAGTATTTT.